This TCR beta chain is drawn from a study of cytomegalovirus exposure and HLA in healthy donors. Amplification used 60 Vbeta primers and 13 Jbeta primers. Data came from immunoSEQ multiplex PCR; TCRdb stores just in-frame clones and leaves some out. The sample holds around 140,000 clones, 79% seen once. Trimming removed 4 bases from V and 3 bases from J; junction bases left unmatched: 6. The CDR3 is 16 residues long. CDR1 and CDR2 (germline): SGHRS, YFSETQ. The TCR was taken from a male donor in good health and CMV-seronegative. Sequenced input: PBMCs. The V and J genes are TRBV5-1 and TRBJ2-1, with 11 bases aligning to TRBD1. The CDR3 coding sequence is TGCGCCAGCAGCAATTGGGGGACAGGGGGCTACAATGAGCAGTTCTTC. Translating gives CASSNWGTGGYNEQFF. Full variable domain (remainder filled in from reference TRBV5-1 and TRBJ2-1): KAGVTQTPRYLIKTRGQQVTLSCSPISGHRSVSWYQQTPGQGLQFLFEYFSETQRNKGNFPGRFSGRQFSNSRSEMNVSTLELGDSALYLCASSNWGTGGYNEQFFGPGTRLTVL.